What follows is one T cell receptor beta chain and its context. The germline V and J ends were trimmed by 3 bases and 8 bases, with 11 bases remaining between them. The CDR3 loop spans 12 amino acids. Germline CDR1 reads SGDLS; CDR2 reads YYNGEE. The data stem from a study of cytomegalovirus exposure and HLA in healthy donors. Primers for the PCR totalled 60 Vbeta and 13 Jbeta. Generated by immunoSEQ multiplex PCR, the TCRdb table keeps only in-frame clones and is missing some. The data show just under 150,000 clones, roughly 80% seen once. Sequencing input: PBMCs. This TCR was sampled from a woman aged 30 to 39 in good health and CMV-seronegative. V usage is TRBV9 and J usage is TRBJ1-2, with D possibly being TRBD1 (5 bases). CDR3 sequence reads: CASSGLGEGYTF. In DNA, the CDR3 is TGTGCCAGCAGCGGATTAGGGGAAGGCTACACCTTC.